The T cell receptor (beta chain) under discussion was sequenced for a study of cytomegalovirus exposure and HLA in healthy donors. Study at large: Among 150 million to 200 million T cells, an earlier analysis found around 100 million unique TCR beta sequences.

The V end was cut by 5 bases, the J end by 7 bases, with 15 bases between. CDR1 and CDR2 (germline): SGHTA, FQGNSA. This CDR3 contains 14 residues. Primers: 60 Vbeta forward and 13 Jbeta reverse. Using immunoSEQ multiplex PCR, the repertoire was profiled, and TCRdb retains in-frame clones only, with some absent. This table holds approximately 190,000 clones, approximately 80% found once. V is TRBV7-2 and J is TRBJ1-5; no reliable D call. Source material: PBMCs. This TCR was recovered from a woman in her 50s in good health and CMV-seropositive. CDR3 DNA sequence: TGTGCCAGCAGCGACTCGGATACTGGGCAGCCCCAGCATTTT. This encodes CASSDSDTGQPQHF.